What follows are 29 T cell receptor beta chains derived from one specimen sequenced in a study of regulatory T cells in long-lasting Graves disease (dated by TCRdb to the early 2020s). The sample's time point label, decoded: persistent/refractory GD, antithyroid drugs over 5 years with positive TRAb. For both TCR sequencing and RNA sequencing, RNA was extracted from PBMCs in TRIzol. Receptor amplification or capture employed multiplex PCR. The reads were generated on an Illumina HiSeq 4000. CDR3 regions were amplified by Arm-PCR with iRepertoire HTBI primers to construct TCR beta libraries. In TCRdb, the public reads were trimmed at Q25 with fastp and aligned with MiXCR, with productive beta chains retained. Rows matching on CDR3 protein sequence are summarized as one entry with the most common DNA and genes. This sample comprises about 300,000 distinct CDR3 sequences, 22% of them detected only once. The ten largest clones represent 56% of the sample.

The sequenced sample was peripheral blood mononuclear cells (PBMCs), obtained when the disease was refractory, from a patient treated with antithyroid drugs. The source is a female donor with Graves disease.

This clonotype was recorded many times. The chain carries TRBV28 and TRBJ1-1, with 10 positions matching TRBD1. This CDR3 contains 13 residues. V lost 10 bases, J lost 6 bases, and 8 bases stayed unmatched. Germline loops: CDR1 MDHEN, CDR2 SYDVKM. The CDR3 nucleotides are TGTGCCACCCTCCGGGACAGGGGAGCTGAAGCTTTCTTT. It encodes CATLRDRGAEAFF. Combining the CDR3 with reference TRBV28 and TRBJ1-1 gives the whole variable domain DVKVTQSSRYLVKRTGEKVFLECVQDMDHENMFWYRQDPGLGLRLIYFSYDVKMKEKGDIPEGYSVSREKKERFSLILESASTNQTSMYLCATLRDRGAEAFFGQGTRLTVV.

This clonotype was seen many times. The chain carries TRBV29-1 and TRBJ2-5; D is perhaps TRBD1 or TRBD2 (6 bases each). The V gene's germline CDR1 is SQVTM and CDR2 ANQGSEA. There are 10 residues in the CDR3. The CDR3 DNA reads as TGCAGTGTAGGGGGGGAGACCCAGTACTTC. This encodes CSVGGETQYF.

The V call is TRBV18, the J call TRBJ2-6, with a possible D match to TRBD1 (6 bases). The CDR3 extends over 18 amino acids. The germline V and J ends were trimmed by 6 bases and 0 bases, with 18 bases remaining between them. Germline-derived CDR1 and CDR2 are KGHSH and LQKENI. CDR3 nucleotides: TGTGCCAGCTCGCCCACAGGGACCCAAAGCTCTGGGGCCAACGTCCTGACTTTC. Translated, it gives CASSPTGTQSSGANVLTF.

The chain recombines TRBV3-1 with TRBJ2-5; unclear D gene. V was clipped by 4 bases and J by 0 bases, with 9 bases between them. Germline CDR1 reads LGHDT; CDR2 reads YNNKEL (reference sequence). The CDR3 consists of 14 residues. The CDR3 nucleotides are TGTGCCAGCAGCCCGCTAACACACCAAGAGACCCAGTACTTC. It specifies CASSPLTHQETQYF.

This clonotype appeared many times. V is TRBV4-3 and J is TRBJ1-4, with a tentative D call TRBD1 (5 bases). The CDR3 runs 14 residues. CDR1 and CDR2 (germline): LGHNA, YSLEER. The germline V and J ends were trimmed by 2 bases and 7 bases, with 11 bases remaining between them. CDR3 bases: TGCGCCAGCAGCCAACAAGGGGTGACTGAAAAACTGTTTTTT. Translating gives CASSQQGVTEKLFF.

CDR3 sequence reads: CARYPGLRPRNSGNTIYF. The CDR3 DNA reads as TGCGCCAGATACCCCGGTCTCAGGCCGCGAAACTCTGGAAACACCATATATTTT. The chain is built from TRBV10-1 and TRBJ1-3; unclear D gene. Trimming took off 9 bases at V and 0 bases at J, with 24 bases between the two ends. CDR3 size: 18 residues. The germline gives CDR1 WNHNN, CDR2 SYGVQD (reference sequence).

This clonotype was seen at least ten times. J is TRBJ1-1 and V is TRBV11-2; the match to TRBD1 covers 7 bases. CDR1 is SGHAT and CDR2 is FQNNGV in the germline V gene. The CDR3 has 14 amino acids. The trim removed 4 bases at V and 8 bases at J, leaving 10 bases unmatched. The CDR3 here is CASSSQDRFGEAFF. Here the CDR3 DNA reads TGTGCCAGCAGCTCGCAGGACAGGTTTGGGGAAGCTTTCTTT. The variable domain in full, with the rest retrieved from reference TRBV11-2 and TRBJ1-1, is EAGVAQSPRYKIIEKRQSVAFWCNPISGHATLYWYQQILGQGPKLLIQFQNNGVVDDSQLPKDRFSAERLKGVDSTLKIQPAKLEDSAVYLCASSSQDRFGEAFFGQGTRLTVV.

This clonotype was picked up many times. The chain joins TRBV10-3 to TRBJ2-7, with unresolved D. The CDR3 has 13 amino acids. Trimming pared 4 bases from V and 0 bases from J, leaving 7 bases between. Germline CDR1 reads ENHRY; CDR2 reads SYGVKD. The CDR3: CAISAGSSYEQYF. The CDR3 DNA sequence: TGTGCCATCAGTGCGGGCAGCTCCTACGAGCAGTACTTC.

This clonotype was detected many times. The chain combines TRBV28 with TRBJ2-5; the D is unclear. CDR1 MDHEN and CDR2 SYDVKM come from the germline V gene. The CDR3 sequence is 10 residues long. The V end was cut by 8 bases, the J end by 6 bases, with 7 bases between. The CDR3 nucleotides read TGTGCCAGCGCCGGCCAGACCCAGTACTTC. This codes for CASAGQTQYF. The full variable domain, completed using reference TRBV28 and TRBJ2-5, is DVKVTQSSRYLVKRTGEKVFLECVQDMDHENMFWYRQDPGLGLRLIYFSYDVKMKEKGDIPEGYSVSREKKERFSLILESASTNQTSMYLCASAGQTQYFGPGTRLLVL.

This chain uses TRBV7-6 with TRBJ2-7; D gene uncertain. Trimming removed 0 bases from V and 3 bases from J, with 9 bases in between. The CDR3 runs to 14 residues. The germline V gene has CDR1 SGHVS and CDR2 FNYEAQ. The CDR3 nucleotides read TGTGCCAGCAGCTTAGCTAGGGTGGGCTACGAGCAGTACTTC. Its translation: CASSLARVGYEQYF.

This clonotype was counted between two and nine times. This sequence joins TRBV9 and TRBJ2-5; D might be TRBD2 (5 bases). Trimming removed 2 bases at V and 0 bases at J, with 8 bases between. CDR3 length: 14 residues. Germline V lookup: CDR1 SGDLS, CDR2 YYNGEE. CDR3 sequence (DNA): TGTGCCAGCAGCGTGGGGAGCGACCAAGAGACCCAGTACTTC. It is translated as CASSVGSDQETQYF.

In its sample, this clonotype was seen a few times. The V call is TRBV20-1, the J call TRBJ1-1; no reliable D call. This CDR3 comprises 13 residues. The ends were cut back, 3 bases at V and 2 bases at J, with 10 bases in the middle. Germline CDR1 reads DFQATT; CDR2 reads SNEGSKA (reference sequence). CDR3 residues: CSARLYGNTEAFF. The CDR3 DNA is TGCAGTGCTAGGCTTTACGGAAACACTGAAGCTTTCTTT.

The V and J genes are TRBV20-1 and TRBJ2-5, with D possibly matching TRBD2 (6 bases). Per the germline V gene, CDR1 is DFQATT and CDR2 is SNEGSKA (reference sequence). This CDR3 is built from 13 residues. Trimming took off 8 bases at V and 1 base at J, with 14 bases between the two ends. This CDR3 reads CSKAGRSQETQYF. CDR3 nucleotide sequence: TGCAGTAAGGCGGGACGGAGCCAAGAGACCCAGTACTTC.

This clonotype was counted ten times or more. The rearrangement links TRBV12-3 or TRBV12-4 to TRBJ2-2, with 12 bases fitting TRBD2. The CDR3 extends over 16 amino acids. J was trimmed by 8 bases and V by 6 bases; bases with no gene match: 10. CDR3 region: CASSKGLAGLLGELFF. CDR3 DNA: TGTGCCAGCAGCAAGGGACTAGCGGGCCTTTTGGGGGAGCTGTTTTTT.

About this clonotype itself: A read error likely explains this, since a far larger clone differs by one base. The chain combines TRBV20-1 with TRBJ2-5, with 12 bases that match TRBD2. The J call could be wrong; TRBJ2-7 is a better fit for the DNA end. CDR1 is DFQATT, CDR2 SNEGSKA, per germline (reference sequence). There are 15 residues in the CDR3. CDR3 nucleotide sequence: TGCAGTGCAAGGGCGGGACTAGCGGGTTCCTACGAGCAGTACTTC. Residues: CSARAGLAGSYEQYF.

Only a few counts were recorded for this clonotype. The chain uses TRBV3-1 and TRBJ2-5; 13 bases match TRBD2. J gave up 3 bases and V 0 bases, and 7 bases lay outside the gene matches. Germline V gives CDR1 LGHDT, CDR2 YNNKEL (reference sequence). This CDR3 is 18 amino acids long. As DNA, the CDR3 is TGTGCCAGCAGCCAAGAGGGTGCGGGACTAGCGGGGAAAGAGACCCAGTACTTC. Amino acid sequence: CASSQEGAGLAGKETQYF.

On this clonotype: Just one base apart from a much larger clone, this may be a read error. The rearrangement uses TRBV28 and TRBJ2-7; TRBD1 is a possible D gene (5 bases). Trimming took off 8 bases at V and 3 bases at J, with 8 bases between the two ends. Per germline, CDR1 MDHEN and CDR2 SYDVKM. The CDR3 extends over 11 amino acids. CDR3: CASGAGYEQYF. The CDR3 region has the DNA TGTGCCAGCGGGGCCGGCTACGAGCAGTACTTC.

The V gene is TRBV19, the J gene TRBJ1-1; D is perhaps TRBD1 (6 bases). Trimming pared 7 bases from V and 3 bases from J, leaving 15 bases between. This CDR3 spans 14 amino acids. Germline CDR1 LNHDA, CDR2 SQIVND (reference sequence). The CDR3 DNA follows: TGTGCCAGTAAGGGGGATGGGGTCTACACTGAAGCTTTCTTT. It translates to CASKGDGVYTEAFF. Complete variable domain (other parts from reference TRBV19 and TRBJ1-1): DGGITQSPKYLFRKEGQNVTLSCEQNLNHDAMYWYRQDPGQGLRLIYYSQIVNDFQKGDIAEGYSVSREKKESFPLTVTSAQKNPTAFYLCASKGDGVYTEAFFGQGTRLTVV.

The chain joins TRBV11-2 to TRBJ2-3; 7 bases fit TRBD2. The CDR3 covers 17 residues. Per the germline V gene, CDR1 is SGHAT and CDR2 is FQNNGV. After removal of 2 bases from V and 3 bases from J, the junction contained 11 bases not matched to a gene. CDR3 bases: TGTGCCAGCAGCTTACGGGCCGTACTAGCGAGGACAGATACGCAGTATTTT. Amino acid sequence: CASSLRAVLARTDTQYF.

The table lists this clonotype with many counts. V usage is TRBV7-3 and J usage is TRBJ1-1, with D possibly TRBD1 on 5 matching bases. V lost 6 bases, J lost 5 bases, and 16 bases lay in between. Germline V CDR1 and CDR2: SGHTA, FQGTGA. The CDR3 loop spans 14 amino acids. The CDR3 nucleotides read TGTGCCAGCAGAGACGGGGGTCCCGGAACTGAAGCTTTCTTT. As protein: CASRDGGPGTEAFF. Together with reference TRBV7-3 and TRBJ1-1, the CDR3 gives the full variable domain: GAGVSQTPSNKVTEKGKYVELRCDPISGHTALYWYRQSLGQGPEFLIYFQGTGAADDSGLPNDRFFAVRPEGSVSTLKIQRTERGDSAVYLCASRDGGPGTEAFFGQGTRLTVV.

This clonotype has a count of ten or more. The chain employs TRBV20-1 and TRBJ2-7, with TRBD2 matching 9 bases. Germline values: CDR1 DFQATT, CDR2 SNEGSKA (reference sequence). CDR3 size: 14 residues. The ends lost 3 bases at V and 4 bases at J; junction bases unmatched: 7. DNA of the CDR3: TGCAGTGCTAGTTCACTAGCGGGCGGATACGAGCAGTACTTC. It yields the protein CSASSLAGGYEQYF.

This clonotype was picked up many times. J is TRBJ1-4 and V is TRBV6-5, with a weak D call TRBD1 (6 bases). This CDR3 has 14 residues. The germline V gene has CDR1 MNHEY and CDR2 SVGAGI. V was trimmed by 0 bases and J by 8 bases, leaving 10 bases between them. Written as DNA, the CDR3 is TGTGCCAGCAGTTACTCGCGGACAGCGGAAAAACTGTTTTTT. The encoded protein is CASSYSRTAEKLFF.

Concerning this clonotype itself: This may be a read error, as it is one base from a much larger clone. This chain connects TRBV5-5 to TRBJ1-2, with D possibly TRBD1 on 5 matching bases. Germline CDR1 SGHKS, CDR2 YYEKEE (reference sequence). Trimming took 4 bases from V and 6 from J, leaving 22 bases between them. CDR3 length equals 16 residues. CDR3 loop: CASSQFSSRWGNGYTF. The CDR3 nucleotides are TGTGCCAGCAGCCAATTCAGTTCGAGATGGGGGAATGGCTACACCTTC.

The chain carries TRBV7-2 and TRBJ2-3; 8 bases are shared with TRBD1. J gave up 3 bases and V 4 bases, and 3 bases lay outside the gene matches. Germline assignment: CDR1 SGHTA and CDR2 FQGNSA. The CDR3 spans 14 residues. The CDR3 region is CASSSRTGTDTQYF. CDR3 nucleotide sequence: TGTGCCAGCAGCTCCCGGACAGGGACAGATACGCAGTATTTT.

This clonotype showed up just once. A single base separates this from a much larger clone, so it may be a read error. V usage is TRBV20-1 and J usage is TRBJ1-1; tentative D call: TRBD1 (6 bases). V lost 3 bases and J lost 2, with 10 bases in between. CDR1 and CDR2 (germline): DFQATT, SNEGSKA (reference sequence). There are 13 residues in the CDR3. CDR3 in amino acids: CSARPGANTEAFF. The CDR3 DNA sequence: TGCAGTGCTAGGCCAGGGGCTAACACTGAAGCTTTCTTT.

In this sample, this clonotype turned up many times. The J gene is TRBJ2-5, the V gene TRBV20-1; D is unclear. The CDR3 has 10 amino acids. V lost 5 bases and J lost 2, with 3 bases in between. Germline-derived CDR1 and CDR2 are DFQATT and SNEGSKA (reference sequence). Here the CDR3 DNA reads TGCAGTGCTTTACAAGAGACCCAGTACTTC. This encodes CSALQETQYF.

This clonotype was counted only a few times. The J gene is TRBJ1-1, the V gene TRBV18, with D possibly being TRBD1 (5 bases). Germline V gene sequence: CDR1 KGHSH, CDR2 LQKENI. V lost 0 bases to trimming and J lost 5 bases, with 13 bases between them. The length of the CDR3 is 15 residues. DNA of the CDR3: TGTGCCAGCTCACCACCGGGCAGGGATGGAACTGAAGCTTTCTTT. Translating gives CASSPPGRDGTEAFF.

This clonotype was counted a few times. The chain links TRBV7-2 to TRBJ2-1, with TRBD2 identical over 7 bases. Germline V gene data show CDR1 as SGHTA and CDR2 as FQGNSA. The CDR3 has 15 amino acids. V shed 5 bases and J 3 bases; nucleotides not matched to a gene: 7. The CDR3 DNA reads TGTGCCAGCAGCCCTAGCGGAGGTTACTACAATGAGCAGTTCTTC. Translating it yields CASSPSGGYYNEQFF.

This sequence joins TRBV7-8 and TRBJ2-7; no definite D call. Looked up from germline, CDR1 is SGHVS and CDR2 is FQNEAQ. Trimming stripped 2 bases from V and 4 bases from J, with 9 bases between. The CDR3 length is 13 residues. In nucleotides, the CDR3 is TGTGCCAGCAGCTTACGGATCGAGTACGAGCAGTACTTC. This encodes CASSLRIEYEQYF.